Listed below are T cell receptor beta chains from one sample, sequenced in a study of blood T cell repertoires in COVID-19. The assay was immunoSEQ multiplex PCR, and TCRdb's table has in-frame clones only and misses some. The data hold 25,000 to 30,000 clones, with approximately 88% observed a single time. Material: peripheral blood. Every receptor here comes from a human donor in a cohort sampled during active COVID-19. Both conserved end residues are part of each CDR3. The order of the fields is D gene, J gene, V gene, clone size, CDR3 DNA, CDR3 protein. A D gene is named only where the DNA matches it firmly. Clone size is shown for a subset of rows, as once, few, many or a class of expanded clone.

d_gene: -; j_gene: TRBJ2-2; v_gene: TRBV6-4; abundance: -; CDR3nt: TGTGCCAGCAGTGACGGAGTGGCCGGGGAGCTGTTTTTT; CDR3aa: CASSDGVAGELFF
d_gene: -; j_gene: TRBJ2-7; v_gene: TRBV21-1; abundance: -; CDR3nt: TGTGCCAGCAGCAAAAATAGTACCGGGACTAGCGGCTCCTACGAGCAGTACTTC; CDR3aa: CASSKNSTGTSGSYEQYF
d_gene: TRBD2; j_gene: TRBJ2-1; v_gene: TRBV5-1; abundance: once; CDR3nt: TGCGCCAGCAGCTTGGCTAGCGGGGGCCGGGATGAGCAGTTCTTC; CDR3aa: CASSLASGGRDEQFF
d_gene: -; j_gene: TRBJ1-1; v_gene: TRBV7-9; abundance: -; CDR3nt: TGTGCCAGCAGCTCCCAATCGAACACTGAAGCTTTCTTT; CDR3aa: CASSSQSNTEAFF
d_gene: TRBD2; j_gene: TRBJ2-5; v_gene: TRBV9; abundance: -; CDR3nt: TGTGCCAGCAGCGTAGCGGGTGGTAGCGGGGGCCAAGAGACCCAGTACTTC; CDR3aa: CASSVAGGSGGQETQYF
d_gene: -; j_gene: TRBJ2-5; v_gene: TRBV19; abundance: -; CDR3nt: TGTGCCAGTAGTATTAAAGGAGGGCGAGGAGAGACCCAGTACTTC; CDR3aa: CASSIKGGRGETQYF
d_gene: TRBD1; j_gene: TRBJ1-1; v_gene: TRBV29-1; abundance: -; CDR3nt: TGCAGCCTCCGACAGGGTGGGACCCATGAAGCTTTCTTT; CDR3aa: CSLRQGGTHEAFF
d_gene: TRBD1; j_gene: TRBJ1-4; v_gene: TRBV7-2; abundance: -; CDR3nt: TGTGCCAGCAGCCCTGGTGGGGGGACAGGGGCAGAAAAACTGTTTTTT; CDR3aa: CASSPGGGTGAEKLFF
d_gene: TRBD2; j_gene: TRBJ2-7; v_gene: TRBV14; abundance: -; CDR3nt: TGTGCCAGCAGCCAAGGGCCCGGGACTAGCTTATTCCACGAGCAGTACTTC; CDR3aa: CASSQGPGTSLFHEQYF
d_gene: -; j_gene: TRBJ2-1; v_gene: TRBV12-3/TRBV12-4; abundance: -; CDR3nt: TGTGCCAGCAGTTTAGGGGGGGTCAATGAGCAGTTCTTC; CDR3aa: CASSLGGVNEQFF
d_gene: -; j_gene: TRBJ1-1; v_gene: TRBV6-5; abundance: -; CDR3nt: TGTGCCAGCAGTTACCGGACAAAGGACACTGAAGCTTTCTTT; CDR3aa: CASSYRTKDTEAFF
d_gene: -; j_gene: TRBJ1-1; v_gene: TRBV5-4; abundance: -; CDR3nt: TGTGCCAGCAGCCTCGATCTGGGGAGTTCTGAAGCTTTCTTT; CDR3aa: CASSLDLGSSEAFF
d_gene: TRBD2; j_gene: TRBJ2-1; v_gene: TRBV5-1; abundance: -; CDR3nt: TGCGCCAGCAGCTTGGGGACTAGCAATGAGCAGTTCTTC; CDR3aa: CASSLGTSNEQFF
d_gene: TRBD1; j_gene: TRBJ2-7; v_gene: TRBV19; abundance: -; CDR3nt: TGTGCCAGTAGTAGGGGCGGGACAGGGGGCTACGAGCAGTACTTC; CDR3aa: CASSRGGTGGYEQYF
d_gene: -; j_gene: TRBJ2-2; v_gene: TRBV7-2; abundance: -; CDR3nt: TGTGCCAGCAGCTTAGCACTAAACACCGGGGAGCTGTTTTTT; CDR3aa: CASSLALNTGELFF
d_gene: TRBD1; j_gene: TRBJ1-4; v_gene: TRBV27; abundance: -; CDR3nt: TGTGCCAGCAGGGGACAGCTTAATGAAAAACTGTTTTTT; CDR3aa: CASRGQLNEKLFF
d_gene: TRBD1; j_gene: TRBJ2-3; v_gene: TRBV5-1; abundance: few; CDR3nt: TGCGCCAGCAGCCCAGGGGGCCTGGATACGCAGTATTTT; CDR3aa: CASSPGGLDTQYF
d_gene: TRBD1; j_gene: TRBJ1-2; v_gene: TRBV5-1; abundance: -; CDR3nt: TGCGCCAGCAGCCGCCAGGGGGACTATGGCTACACCTTC; CDR3aa: CASSRQGDYGYTF
d_gene: -; j_gene: TRBJ1-3; v_gene: TRBV5-4; abundance: -; CDR3nt: TGTGCCAGCAGCTTGGACCAGAATAGCCGAAACACCATATATTTT; CDR3aa: CASSLDQNSRNTIYF
d_gene: -; j_gene: TRBJ2-3; v_gene: TRBV10-2; abundance: -; CDR3nt: TGCGCCAGCAGTGAGATGAGGGGGGGGGTTACAGATACGCAGTATTTT; CDR3aa: CASSEMRGGVTDTQYF
d_gene: TRBD1; j_gene: TRBJ2-7; v_gene: TRBV6-1; abundance: -; CDR3nt: TGTGCCAGCAGTGAAATTCGCCAGGGGGCGGGCGAGCAGTACTTC; CDR3aa: CASSEIRQGAGEQYF
d_gene: TRBD1; j_gene: TRBJ2-7; v_gene: TRBV3-1/TRBV3-2; abundance: -; CDR3nt: TGTGCCAGCAGCCTGGACAGGGCGGTTTACGAGCAGTACTTC; CDR3aa: CASSLDRAVYEQYF
d_gene: -; j_gene: TRBJ1-3; v_gene: TRBV7-9; abundance: -; CDR3nt: TGTGCCAGCAGCTTAGCGCAGACGGAGTACTCTGGAAACACCATATATTTT; CDR3aa: CASSLAQTEYSGNTIYF
d_gene: -; j_gene: TRBJ1-2; v_gene: TRBV20-1; abundance: -; CDR3nt: TGCAGTGCCACAGGGATCCTCGGCTACACCTTC; CDR3aa: CSATGILGYTF
d_gene: -; j_gene: TRBJ1-2; v_gene: TRBV28; abundance: -; CDR3nt: TGTGCCAGCAGTTTCCCAGCTAACTATGGCTACACCTTC; CDR3aa: CASSFPANYGYTF
d_gene: TRBD2; j_gene: TRBJ2-1; v_gene: TRBV14; abundance: -; CDR3nt: TGTGCCAGCAGCCAAGGGGGAGGGAGCTCCTACAATGAGCAGTTCTTC; CDR3aa: CASSQGGGSSYNEQFF
d_gene: TRBD1; j_gene: TRBJ2-7; v_gene: TRBV6-2/TRBV6-3; abundance: -; CDR3nt: TGTGCCAGCAGCCGAGACAGGGGTCTATCCTACGAGCAGTACTTC; CDR3aa: CASSRDRGLSYEQYF
d_gene: -; j_gene: TRBJ2-3; v_gene: TRBV29-1; abundance: -; CDR3nt: TGCAGCGTTGATAAAACCCAAGGGGCAGATACGCAGTATTTT; CDR3aa: CSVDKTQGADTQYF
d_gene: -; j_gene: TRBJ2-1; v_gene: TRBV12-3/TRBV12-4; abundance: -; CDR3nt: TGTGCCAGCAGTTTAACAGCCGTCGCTGAGCAGTTCTTC; CDR3aa: CASSLTAVAEQFF
d_gene: -; j_gene: TRBJ1-2; v_gene: TRBV6-6; abundance: -; CDR3nt: TGTGCCAGCAGTTCGAGGGAGGCTGACTATGGCTACACCTTC; CDR3aa: CASSSREADYGYTF
d_gene: -; j_gene: TRBJ1-4; v_gene: TRBV7-3; abundance: -; CDR3nt: TGTGCCAGCAGCTTAATACCCGGTGAAAAACTGTTTTTT; CDR3aa: CASSLIPGEKLFF
d_gene: -; j_gene: TRBJ2-1; v_gene: TRBV6-2/TRBV6-3; abundance: -; CDR3nt: TGTGCCAGCAGTCTTCGTCCCTCCAACAGGGACTCCTACAATGAGCAGTTCTTC; CDR3aa: CASSLRPSNRDSYNEQFF
d_gene: TRBD1; j_gene: TRBJ1-5; v_gene: TRBV28; abundance: -; CDR3nt: TGTGCCAGCAGCCCCCCCAGGGGGGTAAATTCTCAGCCCCAGCATTTT; CDR3aa: CASSPPRGVNSQPQHF
d_gene: -; j_gene: TRBJ2-7; v_gene: TRBV18; abundance: -; CDR3nt: TGTGCCAGCTCACCAGCAGGTCCCCCCCACGAGCAGTACTTC; CDR3aa: CASSPAGPPHEQYF
d_gene: TRBD1; j_gene: TRBJ2-4; v_gene: TRBV18; abundance: -; CDR3nt: TGTGCCAGCTCACCGGGACAGGGCGGGGGAGCCAAAAACATTCAGTACTTC; CDR3aa: CASSPGQGGGAKNIQYF
d_gene: TRBD2; j_gene: TRBJ2-2; v_gene: TRBV4-3; abundance: -; CDR3nt: TGCGCCAGCAGCCAAGATGCCCTAGCGGGACGGGGCGGGGAGCTGTTTTTT; CDR3aa: CASSQDALAGRGGELFF
d_gene: -; j_gene: TRBJ1-1; v_gene: TRBV4-1; abundance: -; CDR3nt: TGCGCCAGCAGCCTCCGGAGGGCCCGGGGCACTGAAGCTTTCTTT; CDR3aa: CASSLRRARGTEAFF
d_gene: -; j_gene: TRBJ1-1; v_gene: TRBV5-4; abundance: -; CDR3nt: TGTGCCAGCAGCTTGCGGAGGGAACCGAACACTGAAGCTTTCTTT; CDR3aa: CASSLRREPNTEAFF
d_gene: -; j_gene: TRBJ2-7; v_gene: TRBV5-1; abundance: -; CDR3nt: TGCGCCAGCAGCTTGGCCCAGAGGGCCTACGAGCAGTACTTC; CDR3aa: CASSLAQRAYEQYF
d_gene: TRBD2; j_gene: TRBJ2-1; v_gene: TRBV19; abundance: -; CDR3nt: TGTGCCAGTAGTATCCTTCGGGGGGGCCGCAATGAGCAGTTCTTC; CDR3aa: CASSILRGGRNEQFF
d_gene: -; j_gene: TRBJ2-7; v_gene: TRBV6-2/TRBV6-3; abundance: -; CDR3nt: TGTGCCAGCAGTTATCCGGGAGGGGGCGCATCCTACTACGAGCAGTACTTC; CDR3aa: CASSYPGGGASYYEQYF
d_gene: TRBD1; j_gene: TRBJ1-5; v_gene: TRBV4-1; abundance: few; CDR3nt: TGCGCCAGCAGCCGAGGACAGGGGGATCAGCCCCAGCATTTT; CDR3aa: CASSRGQGDQPQHF
d_gene: -; j_gene: TRBJ2-5; v_gene: TRBV6-2/TRBV6-3; abundance: -; CDR3nt: TGTGCCAGCAGTTGGAATCGGCGGGACCAAGAGACCCAGTACTTC; CDR3aa: CASSWNRRDQETQYF
d_gene: TRBD2; j_gene: TRBJ2-5; v_gene: TRBV19; abundance: once; CDR3nt: TGTGCCAGTAGTATAGGGAGCGGGGGAAGCCAAGAGACCCAGTACTTC; CDR3aa: CASSIGSGGSQETQYF
d_gene: TRBD1; j_gene: TRBJ1-3; v_gene: TRBV13; abundance: -; CDR3nt: TGTGCCAGCAGCTCGACAGGGAACTCTGGAAACACCATATATTTT; CDR3aa: CASSSTGNSGNTIYF
d_gene: TRBD2; j_gene: TRBJ2-1; v_gene: TRBV7-2; abundance: few; CDR3nt: TGTGCCAGCAGCTTCGGCGGGGGGCTCTACAATGAGCAGTTCTTC; CDR3aa: CASSFGGGLYNEQFF
d_gene: TRBD1; j_gene: TRBJ1-2; v_gene: TRBV5-4; abundance: few; CDR3nt: TGTGCCAGCAGCTCCCAGGGGGCGGCGTTCTATGGCTACACCTTC; CDR3aa: CASSSQGAAFYGYTF
d_gene: TRBD2; j_gene: TRBJ2-5; v_gene: TRBV5-1; abundance: -; CDR3nt: TGCGCCAGCAGCTTGGGAATACTAGCGGCCGAAGAGACCCAGTACTTC; CDR3aa: CASSLGILAAEETQYF
d_gene: TRBD1; j_gene: TRBJ2-2; v_gene: TRBV7-6; abundance: -; CDR3nt: TGTGCCAGCAGCTGGGACAGAAACACCGGGGAGCTGTTTTTT; CDR3aa: CASSWDRNTGELFF
d_gene: TRBD2; j_gene: TRBJ2-5; v_gene: TRBV5-6; abundance: -; CDR3nt: TGTGCCAGCAGCCGAGGACTAGCGAGCGAGACCCAGTACTTC; CDR3aa: CASSRGLASETQYF
d_gene: TRBD1; j_gene: TRBJ2-2; v_gene: TRBV5-1; abundance: -; CDR3nt: TGCGCCAGCACCCTGGGGGGACAGGGTAACACCGGGGAGCTGTTTTTT; CDR3aa: CASTLGGQGNTGELFF
d_gene: -; j_gene: TRBJ2-2; v_gene: TRBV7-2; abundance: -; CDR3nt: TGTGCCAGCAGCTCAACAGGAGGGACCGGGGAGCTGTTTTTT; CDR3aa: CASSSTGGTGELFF
d_gene: -; j_gene: TRBJ1-4; v_gene: TRBV25-1; abundance: once; CDR3nt: TGTGCCAGCAGTGATTCCCTGACAAGCGAAAAACTGTTTTTT; CDR3aa: CASSDSLTSEKLFF
d_gene: TRBD1; j_gene: TRBJ1-4; v_gene: TRBV2; abundance: -; CDR3nt: TGTGCCAGCGGCCGGGACAGGGATGAAAAACTGTTTTTT; CDR3aa: CASGRDRDEKLFF
d_gene: TRBD2; j_gene: TRBJ2-7; v_gene: TRBV5-1; abundance: -; CDR3nt: TGCGCCAGCAGCCGCAGCGGGGGCTCAAATTCCTACGAGCAGTACTTC; CDR3aa: CASSRSGGSNSYEQYF
d_gene: TRBD1; j_gene: TRBJ1-1; v_gene: TRBV10-1; abundance: -; CDR3nt: TGCGCCAGCAGCAGGACAGGGGCCACTGAAGCTTTCTTT; CDR3aa: CASSRTGATEAFF
d_gene: -; j_gene: TRBJ1-3; v_gene: TRBV5-3; abundance: -; CDR3nt: TGTGCCAGAAGCTTCACAGGGCTAGGAAACACCATATATTTT; CDR3aa: CARSFTGLGNTIYF
d_gene: TRBD2; j_gene: TRBJ2-3; v_gene: TRBV4-1; abundance: -; CDR3nt: TGCGCCAGCAGCCAAGATCGAAATTTCGGACTAGCAGGCAGAGATACGCAGTATTTT; CDR3aa: CASSQDRNFGLAGRDTQYF
d_gene: -; j_gene: TRBJ2-1; v_gene: TRBV2; abundance: -; CDR3nt: TGTGCCAGCAGCGAACAAGGTTCAGGGGCATACAATGAGCAGTTCTTC; CDR3aa: CASSEQGSGAYNEQFF
d_gene: TRBD1; j_gene: TRBJ2-4; v_gene: TRBV9; abundance: -; CDR3nt: TGTGCCAGCAGCGTAAGCGACAGGGTATTCGGCATTCAGTACTTC; CDR3aa: CASSVSDRVFGIQYF